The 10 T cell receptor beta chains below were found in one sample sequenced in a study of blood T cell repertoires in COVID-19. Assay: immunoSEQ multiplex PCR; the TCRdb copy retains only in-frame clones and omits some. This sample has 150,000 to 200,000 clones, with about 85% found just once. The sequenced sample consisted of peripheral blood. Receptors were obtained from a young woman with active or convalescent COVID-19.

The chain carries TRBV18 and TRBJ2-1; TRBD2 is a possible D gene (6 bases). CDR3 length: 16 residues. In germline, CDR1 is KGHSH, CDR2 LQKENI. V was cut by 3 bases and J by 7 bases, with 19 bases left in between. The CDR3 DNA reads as TGTGCCAGCTCACCTTTCCAGCGGCAGCGGGTGAATGAGCAGTTCTTC. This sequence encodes CASSPFQRQRVNEQFF.

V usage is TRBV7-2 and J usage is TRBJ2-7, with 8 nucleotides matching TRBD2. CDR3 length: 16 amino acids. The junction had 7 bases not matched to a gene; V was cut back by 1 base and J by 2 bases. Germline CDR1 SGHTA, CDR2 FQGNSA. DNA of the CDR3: TGTGCCAGCAGCTTAGGGGTGGAAGCGGGAGCCTACGAGCAGTACTTC. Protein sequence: CASSLGVEAGAYEQYF.

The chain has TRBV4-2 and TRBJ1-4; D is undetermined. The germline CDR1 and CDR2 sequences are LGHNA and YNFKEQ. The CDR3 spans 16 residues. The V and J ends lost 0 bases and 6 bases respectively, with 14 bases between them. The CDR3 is CASSQEGGTSYEKLFF. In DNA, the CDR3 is TGTGCCAGCAGCCAAGAAGGCGGAACTTCTTATGAAAAACTGTTTTTT.

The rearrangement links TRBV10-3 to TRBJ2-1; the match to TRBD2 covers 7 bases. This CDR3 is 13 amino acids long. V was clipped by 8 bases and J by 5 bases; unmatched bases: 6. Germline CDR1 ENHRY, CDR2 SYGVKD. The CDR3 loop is CAIGGLTNNEQFF. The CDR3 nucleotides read TGTGCCATCGGGGGACTAACTAACAATGAGCAGTTCTTC.

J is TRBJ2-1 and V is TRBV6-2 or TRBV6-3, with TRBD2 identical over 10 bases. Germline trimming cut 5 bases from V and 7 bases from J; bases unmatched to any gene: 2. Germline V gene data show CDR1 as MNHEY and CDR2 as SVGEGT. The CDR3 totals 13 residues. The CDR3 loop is CASSGSGRNEQFF. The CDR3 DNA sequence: TGTGCCAGCAGTGGTAGCGGGAGGAATGAGCAGTTCTTC.

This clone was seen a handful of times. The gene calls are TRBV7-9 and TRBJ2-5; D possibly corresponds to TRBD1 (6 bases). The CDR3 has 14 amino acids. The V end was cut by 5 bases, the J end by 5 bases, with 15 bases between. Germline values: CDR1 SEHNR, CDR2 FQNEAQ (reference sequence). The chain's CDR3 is CASSNNRDRETQYF. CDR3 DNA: TGTGCCAGCAGCAACAACAGGGATCGTGAGACCCAGTACTTC. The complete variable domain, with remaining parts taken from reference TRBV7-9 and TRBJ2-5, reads DTGVSQNPRHKITKRGQNVTFRCDPISEHNRLYWYRQTLGQGPEFLTYFQNEAQLEKSRLLSDRFSAERPKGSFSTLEIQRTEQGDSAMYLCASSNNRDRETQYFGPGTRLLVL.

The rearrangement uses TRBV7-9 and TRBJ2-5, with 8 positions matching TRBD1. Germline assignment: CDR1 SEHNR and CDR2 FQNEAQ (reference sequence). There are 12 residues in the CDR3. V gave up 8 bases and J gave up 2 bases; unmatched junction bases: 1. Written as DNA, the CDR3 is TGTGCCAGCGGACAGGGACAAGAGACCCAGTACTTC. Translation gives CASGQGQETQYF.

The CDR3 is CASSRRTGGNGNYGYTF. The CDR3 region has the DNA TGTGCCAGCAGCCGACGGACAGGGGGAAACGGGAACTATGGCTACACCTTC. The V gene is TRBV3-1 (or the pseudogene TRBV3-2), the J gene TRBJ1-2, with 10 positions matching TRBD1. CDR3 length: 17 amino acids. CDR1 and CDR2 from the germline V gene are LGHDT and YNNKEL (reference sequence). The junction had 10 bases not matched to a gene; V was cut back by 4 bases and J by 2 bases.

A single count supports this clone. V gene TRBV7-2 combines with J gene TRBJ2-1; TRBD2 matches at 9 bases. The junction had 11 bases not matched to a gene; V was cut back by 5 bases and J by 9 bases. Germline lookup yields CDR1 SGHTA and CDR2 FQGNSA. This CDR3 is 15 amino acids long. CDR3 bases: TGTGCCAGCAGCAGACTGGTAGCGGGGGATGGTGAGCAGTTCTTC. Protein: CASSRLVAGDGEQFF.

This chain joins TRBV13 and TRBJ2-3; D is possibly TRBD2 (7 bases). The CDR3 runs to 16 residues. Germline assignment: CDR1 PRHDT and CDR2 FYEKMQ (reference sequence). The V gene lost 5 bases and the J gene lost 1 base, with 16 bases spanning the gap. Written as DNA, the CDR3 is TGTGCCAGCAGCACAGGCGGGGGCGGGGGCACAGATACGCAGTATTTT. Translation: CASSTGGGGGTDTQYF.